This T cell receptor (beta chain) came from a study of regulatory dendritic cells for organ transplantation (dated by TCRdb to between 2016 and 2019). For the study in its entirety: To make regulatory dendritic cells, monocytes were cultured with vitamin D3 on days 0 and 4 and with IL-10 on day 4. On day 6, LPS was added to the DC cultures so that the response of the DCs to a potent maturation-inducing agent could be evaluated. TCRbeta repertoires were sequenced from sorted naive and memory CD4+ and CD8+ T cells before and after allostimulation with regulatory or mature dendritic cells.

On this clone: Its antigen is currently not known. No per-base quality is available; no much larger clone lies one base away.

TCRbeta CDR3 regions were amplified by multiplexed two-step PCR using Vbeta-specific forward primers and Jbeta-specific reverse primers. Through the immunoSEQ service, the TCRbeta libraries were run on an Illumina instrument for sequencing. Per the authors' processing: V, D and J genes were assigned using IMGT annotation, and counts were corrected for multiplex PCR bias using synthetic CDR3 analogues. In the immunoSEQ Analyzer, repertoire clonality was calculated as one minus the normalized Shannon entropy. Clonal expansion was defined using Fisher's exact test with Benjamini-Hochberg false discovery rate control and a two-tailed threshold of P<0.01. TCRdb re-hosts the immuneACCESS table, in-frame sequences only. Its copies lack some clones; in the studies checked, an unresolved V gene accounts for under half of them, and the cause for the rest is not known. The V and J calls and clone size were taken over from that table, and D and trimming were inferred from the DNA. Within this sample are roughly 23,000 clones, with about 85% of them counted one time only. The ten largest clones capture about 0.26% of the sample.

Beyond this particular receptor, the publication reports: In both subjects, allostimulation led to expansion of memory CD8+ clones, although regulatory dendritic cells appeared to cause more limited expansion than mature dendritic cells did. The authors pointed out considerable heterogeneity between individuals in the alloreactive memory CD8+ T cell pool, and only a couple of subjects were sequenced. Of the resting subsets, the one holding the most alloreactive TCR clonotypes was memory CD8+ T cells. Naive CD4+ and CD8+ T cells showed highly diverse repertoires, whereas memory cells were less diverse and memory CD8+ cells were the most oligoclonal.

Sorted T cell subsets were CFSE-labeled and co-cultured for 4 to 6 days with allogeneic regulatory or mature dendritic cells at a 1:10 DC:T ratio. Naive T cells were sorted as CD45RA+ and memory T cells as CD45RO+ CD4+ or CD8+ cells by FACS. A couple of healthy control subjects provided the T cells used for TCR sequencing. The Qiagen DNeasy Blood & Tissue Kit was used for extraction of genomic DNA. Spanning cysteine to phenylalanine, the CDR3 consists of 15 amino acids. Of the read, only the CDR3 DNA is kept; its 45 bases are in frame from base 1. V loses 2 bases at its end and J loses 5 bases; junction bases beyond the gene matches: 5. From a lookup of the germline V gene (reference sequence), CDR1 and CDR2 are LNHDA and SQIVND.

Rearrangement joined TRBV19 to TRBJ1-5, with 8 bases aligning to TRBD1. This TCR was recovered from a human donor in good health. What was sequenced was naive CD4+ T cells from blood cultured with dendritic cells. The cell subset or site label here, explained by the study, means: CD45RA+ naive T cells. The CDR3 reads CASSIIGQGHQPQHF. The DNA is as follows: TGTGCCAGTAGTATAATCGGACAGGGCCATCAGCCCCAGCATTTT.